Listed here is a single T cell receptor (beta chain). Its antigen remains undetermined. Base qualities are not provided; no much larger clone lies one nucleotide away. This record comes from a study of blood T cell repertoires in COVID-19 (TCRdb year 2020). Turning to the overall study: The collaborator samples originated in the United States, Italy and Spain and spanned the acute and convalescent phases of COVID-19. The prospective study material was composed of cDNA or gDNA derived from T cells, B-cell-depleted T cells, or PBMCs. The dataset comprised deeply sampled blood TCRbeta repertoires from subjects exposed to, actively infected with, or recovered from COVID-19. The repertoires were released in a freely available public database intended as a resource for research on the immune response to SARS-CoV-2. The samples were drawn from the first 160 participants of the ongoing ImmuneRACE study and from 1,254 subjects provided by 6 global collaborators. Nearly every sample came with metadata listing a de-identified subject ID, COVID-19 status, age in years and sex. Where available, HLA class I and class II types were obtained from metadata supplied by the sample provider rather than from assay-based typing.

The investigation overall reported the following: How much clinical and demographic metadata was included differed by source and by participant, and the metadata was provided uncurated.

The CDR3 spans 12 residues, from the cysteine through the phenylalanine. Only CDR3 DNA remains: 36 bases, in frame from the first base. The junction carries 15 bases between V and J, which are trimmed by 8 bases and 8 bases respectively. The germline V gene encodes CDR1 LNHDA and CDR2 SQIVND (reference sequence). One collaborating source in Seattle enrolled patients during active infection and followed them longitudinally through the course of disease. Each collaborating institution followed its own protocols to collect whole blood in K2EDTA tubes. For TCRbeta analysis, collaborators shipped samples in one of three forms: frozen whole blood, isolated PBMCs, or DNA extracted from either of those sample types. TCRbeta CDR3 regions were amplified from genomic DNA by means of the immunoSEQ Assay, a bias-controlled multiplex PCR. As for the authors' bioinformatics: The number of nucleated cells in each sample was estimated by amplification of reference gene primers within the assay. To quantify the absolute abundance of each unique TCRbeta CDR3 rearrangement, sequence reads were collapsed and filtered. For each sample, productive Simpson clonality was calculated as the square root of Simpson's diversity index over productive rearrangements. TCRdb re-hosts the immuneACCESS table, in-frame sequences only. Its copies lack some clones; in the studies checked, an unresolved V gene accounts for under half of them, and the cause for the rest is not known. That table gives V, J and clone size, and the DNA gave D and trimming. Across this sample there are about 76,000 clones, with about 82% seen only once. The top ten clones comprise 8.5% to 10% of the sample.

This chain is built from TRBV19 and TRBJ1-2, with no confident D gene call. The TCR was taken from a man aged 45-65 years with COVID-19, enrolled during active disease. Sequencing input: peripheral blood. The CDR3 region reads CASSFRSGGYTF. The bases are TGTGCCAGTTCTTTTAGGTCCGGGGGCTACACCTTC.